Presented here are 4 T cell receptor beta chains from one specimen sequenced in a study of blood T cell repertoires in COVID-19. Sequenced by immunoSEQ multiplex PCR; TCRdb stores in-frame clones only, minus some. Of about 67,000 clones in the sample, around 86% are singletons; the top ten hold 7% to 10%. The sequenced sample was peripheral blood. The source is a man aged 50 or older with active COVID-19.

The chain has TRBV3-1 (or the pseudogene TRBV3-2) and TRBJ2-7; TRBD1 is a possible D gene (5 bases). CDR3 length: 13 residues. The V gene's germline CDR1 is LGHDT and CDR2 YNNKEL (reference sequence). V was shortened by 3 bases and J by 2 bases, with 8 bases between the two germline ends. The CDR3 protein is CASSQSGTYEQYF. The CDR3 DNA follows: TGTGCCAGCAGCCAGTCAGGGACCTACGAGCAGTACTTC.

This clone came up once. The chain employs TRBV3-1 (or the pseudogene TRBV3-2) and TRBJ2-1; D is ambiguous. Germline V gives CDR1 LGHDT, CDR2 YNNKEL (reference sequence). Trimming removed 0 bases from V and 4 bases from J, with 7 bases in between. This CDR3 contains 14 residues. CDR3 nucleotides: TGTGCCAGCAGCCAAGAGCGAAGTTACAATGAGCAGTTCTTC. Its translation: CASSQERSYNEQFF.

A word on this clone: Additional DNA sequences in this sample encode the identical CDR3. V gene TRBV9 combines with J gene TRBJ2-1, with 9 nucleotides matching TRBD2. After removal of 0 bases from V and 4 bases from J, the junction contained 5 bases not matched to a gene. CDR3 length equals 16 residues. Germline-derived CDR1 and CDR2 are SGDLS and YYNGEE. CDR3 protein: CASSVAPAGGYNEQFF. CDR3 DNA: TGTGCCAGCAGCGTAGCCCCAGCGGGGGGTTACAATGAGCAGTTCTTC.

The chain is built from TRBV9 and TRBJ1-4; D is unclear. V shed 0 bases and J shed 7 bases, with 13 bases lying between them. Per the germline V gene, CDR1 is SGDLS and CDR2 is YYNGEE. The CDR3 sequence is 15 residues long. CDR3 coding DNA: TGTGCCAGCAGCGTAGCTGGCCAAGGAGGTGAAAAACTGTTTTTT. Translated: CASSVAGQGGEKLFF.